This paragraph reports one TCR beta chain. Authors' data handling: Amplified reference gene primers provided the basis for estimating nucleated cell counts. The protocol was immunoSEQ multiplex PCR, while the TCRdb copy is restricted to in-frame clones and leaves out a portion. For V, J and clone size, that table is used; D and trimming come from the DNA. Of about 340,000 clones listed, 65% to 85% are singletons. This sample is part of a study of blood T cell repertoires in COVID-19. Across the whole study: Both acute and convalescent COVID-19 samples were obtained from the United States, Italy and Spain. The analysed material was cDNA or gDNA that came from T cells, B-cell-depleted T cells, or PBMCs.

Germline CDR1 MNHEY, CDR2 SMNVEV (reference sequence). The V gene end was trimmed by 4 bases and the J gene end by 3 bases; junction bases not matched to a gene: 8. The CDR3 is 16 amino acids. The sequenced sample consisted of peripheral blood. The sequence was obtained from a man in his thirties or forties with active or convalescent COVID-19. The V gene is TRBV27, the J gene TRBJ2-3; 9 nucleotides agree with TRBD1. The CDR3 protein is CASSSHRGRRTDTQYF. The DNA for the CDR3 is TGTGCCAGCAGTTCTCACAGGGGGCGTCGGACAGATACGCAGTATTTT.